This T cell receptor beta chain was sequenced for a study of T-cell memory formation after mild COVID-19. As for the study in general: The two donors had largely donor-specific TCR clusters. Findings and limits, study-wide: Detection of some responders pre-infection suggested pre-existing cross-reactive memory T cells participated. Clones that shrank (day 15 to 85) were balanced CD4/CD8, whereas later expanders leaned CD4+. Proof of SARS-CoV-2 specificity was absent for the second-wave clones that crested on day 37.

One entry per CDR3 protein, called by TCRdb with MiXCR from the 5' RACE reads. The sample contains about 110,000 distinct CDR3 sequences, 15% to 20% of which appear only once. This clonotype has ten or more counts. Its antigen is still unknown. CDR3 length equals 15 residues. Germline V lookup: CDR1 LNHDA, CDR2 SQIVND (reference sequence). The V gene end was trimmed by 7 bases and the J gene end by 6 bases; junction bases not matched to a gene: 11. Sequencing used PBMCs or a T cell subset sorted from them (not recorded which). V usage is TRBV19 and J usage is TRBJ2-1; 8 bases line up with TRBD2. The origin of this receptor is an adult woman who had mild COVID-19 (a few samples of this study predate the infection). Cell type and time point are not known. The CDR3 loop is CASNKAGVLINEQFF. The CDR3 DNA is TGTGCCAGTAACAAAGCGGGAGTCCTAATCAATGAGCAGTTCTTC. The whole variable domain, filled in from reference TRBV19 and TRBJ2-1, reads DGGITQSPKYLFRKEGQNVTLSCEQNLNHDAMYWYRQDPGQGLRLIYYSQIVNDFQKGDIAEGYSVSREKKESFPLTVTSAQKNPTAFYLCASNKAGVLINEQFFGPGTRLTVL.